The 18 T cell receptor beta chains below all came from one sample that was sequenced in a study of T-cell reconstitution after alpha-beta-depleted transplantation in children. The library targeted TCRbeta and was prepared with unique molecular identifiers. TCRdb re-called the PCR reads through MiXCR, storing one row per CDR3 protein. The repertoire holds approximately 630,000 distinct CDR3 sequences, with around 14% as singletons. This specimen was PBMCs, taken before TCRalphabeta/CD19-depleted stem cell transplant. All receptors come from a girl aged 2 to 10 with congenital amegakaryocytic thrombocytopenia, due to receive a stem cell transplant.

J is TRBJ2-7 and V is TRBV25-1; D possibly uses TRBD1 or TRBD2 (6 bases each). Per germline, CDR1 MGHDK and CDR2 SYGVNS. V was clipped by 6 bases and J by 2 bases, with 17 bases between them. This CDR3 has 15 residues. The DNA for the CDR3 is TGTGCCAGCAGCCCCCTCGGGGGCACCACCTACGAGCAGTACTTC. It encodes CASSPLGGTTYEQYF.

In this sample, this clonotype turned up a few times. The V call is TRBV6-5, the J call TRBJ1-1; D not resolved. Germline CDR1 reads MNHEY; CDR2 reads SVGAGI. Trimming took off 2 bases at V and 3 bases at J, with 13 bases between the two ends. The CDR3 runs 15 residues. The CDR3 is CASSYVQFSDTEAFF. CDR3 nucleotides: TGTGCCAGCAGTTACGTTCAGTTTTCGGACACTGAAGCTTTCTTT.

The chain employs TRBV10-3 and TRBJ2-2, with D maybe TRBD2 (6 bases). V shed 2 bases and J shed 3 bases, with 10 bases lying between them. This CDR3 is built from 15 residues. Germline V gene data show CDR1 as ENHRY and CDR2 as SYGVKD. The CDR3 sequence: CAISERGEDTGELFF. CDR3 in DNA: TGTGCCATCAGTGAGAGAGGGGAGGACACCGGGGAGCTGTTTTTT.

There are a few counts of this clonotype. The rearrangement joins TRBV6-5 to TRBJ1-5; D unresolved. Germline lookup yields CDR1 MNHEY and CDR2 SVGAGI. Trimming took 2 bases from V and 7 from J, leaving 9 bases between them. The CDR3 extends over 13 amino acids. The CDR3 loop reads CASSYEGSQPQHF. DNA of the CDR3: TGTGCCAGCAGTTACGAGGGTTCCCAGCCCCAGCATTTT.

In nucleotides, the CDR3 is TGTGCCAGCAAAAAAGCGGGAGGGCCCGGCGAGCAGTACTTC. Translated, it gives CASKKAGGPGEQYF. The chain couples TRBV7-2 to TRBJ2-7; 10 nucleotides line up with TRBD2. The CDR3 extends over 14 amino acids. The germline CDR1 and CDR2 sequences are SGHTA and FQGNSA. Germline trimming cut 7 bases from V and 6 bases from J; bases unmatched to any gene: 9.

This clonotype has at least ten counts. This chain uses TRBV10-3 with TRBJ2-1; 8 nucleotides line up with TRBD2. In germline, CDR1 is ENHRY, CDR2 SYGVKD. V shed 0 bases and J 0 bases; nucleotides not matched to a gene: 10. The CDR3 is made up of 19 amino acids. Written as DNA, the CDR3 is TGTGCCATCAGTGAGTCGTTGATAGCGGGGCCAAGCTCCTACAATGAGCAGTTCTTC. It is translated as CAISESLIAGPSSYNEQFF.

DNA of the CDR3: TGTGCCAGCAGTGGTTTGCGGGAGGAAGATACGCAGTATTTT. It specifies CASSGLREEDTQYF. J is TRBJ2-3 and V is TRBV2; 8 bases fit TRBD2. The CDR3 is made up of 14 amino acids. The germline CDR1 and CDR2 sequences are SNHLY and FYNNEI. J gave up 5 bases and V 4 bases, and 5 bases lay outside the gene matches.

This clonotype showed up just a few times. The CDR3 DNA reads TGCAGTGCGACGCAAACCAGGGTCTCTGGGGCCAACGTCCTGACTTTC. It codes for CSATQTRVSGANVLTF. The chain recombines TRBV20-1 with TRBJ2-6, with TRBD1 as a possible D gene (5 bases). Trimming cost V 6 bases and J 0 bases, with 15 bases left between them. This CDR3 contains 16 residues. CDR1 is DFQATT and CDR2 is SNEGSKA in the germline V gene (reference sequence).

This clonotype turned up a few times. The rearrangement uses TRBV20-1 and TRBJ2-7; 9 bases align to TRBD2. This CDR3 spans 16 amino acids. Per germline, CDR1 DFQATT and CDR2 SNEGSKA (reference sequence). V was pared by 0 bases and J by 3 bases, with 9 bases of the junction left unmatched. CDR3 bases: TGCAGTGCTAGAGATCTGAGGACTAGCGTGGTCTACGAGCAGTACTTC. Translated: CSARDLRTSVVYEQYF.

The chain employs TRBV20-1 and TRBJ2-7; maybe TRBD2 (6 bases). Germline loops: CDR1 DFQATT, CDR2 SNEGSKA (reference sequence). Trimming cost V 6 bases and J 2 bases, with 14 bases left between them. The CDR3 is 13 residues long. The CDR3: CSAGTHQTYEQYF. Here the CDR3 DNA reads TGCAGTGCCGGGACTCACCAGACCTACGAGCAGTACTTC.

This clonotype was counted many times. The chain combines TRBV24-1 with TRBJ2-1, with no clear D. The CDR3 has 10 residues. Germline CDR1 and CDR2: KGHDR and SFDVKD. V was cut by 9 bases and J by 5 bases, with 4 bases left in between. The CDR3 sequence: CATGNNEQFF. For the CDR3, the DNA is TGTGCCACCGGAAACAATGAGCAGTTCTTC.

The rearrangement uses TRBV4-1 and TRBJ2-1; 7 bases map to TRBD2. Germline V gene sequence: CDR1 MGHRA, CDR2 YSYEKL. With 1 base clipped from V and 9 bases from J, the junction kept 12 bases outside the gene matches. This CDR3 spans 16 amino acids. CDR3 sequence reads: CASSQGGRERTFEQFF. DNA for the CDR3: TGCGCCAGCAGCCAAGGGGGGAGGGAGAGAACGTTTGAGCAGTTCTTC.

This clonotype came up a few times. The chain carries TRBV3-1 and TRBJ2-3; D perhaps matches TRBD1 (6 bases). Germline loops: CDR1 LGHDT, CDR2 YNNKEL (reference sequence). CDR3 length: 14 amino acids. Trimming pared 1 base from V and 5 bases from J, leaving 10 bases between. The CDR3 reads CASSQVGGQDTQYF. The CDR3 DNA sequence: TGTGCCAGCAGCCAAGTTGGGGGCCAAGATACGCAGTATTTT.

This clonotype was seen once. DNA for the CDR3: TGTGCCAGCAGCCCCACGGGGGACCATACGCAGTATTTT. Its translation: CASSPTGDHTQYF. This rearrangement joins TRBV9 to TRBJ2-3, with D possibly matching TRBD2 (6 bases). Looked up from germline, CDR1 is SGDLS and CDR2 is YYNGEE. The V end lost 4 bases, the J end lost 7 bases, and 13 bases lay between the germline ends. The CDR3 totals 13 residues. The full variable domain, completed using reference TRBV9 and TRBJ2-3, is DSGVTQTPKHLITATGQRVTLRCSPRSGDLSVYWYQQSLDQGLQFLIQYYNGEERAKGNILERFSAQQFPDLHSELNLSSLELGDSALYFCASSPTGDHTQYFGPGTRLTVL.

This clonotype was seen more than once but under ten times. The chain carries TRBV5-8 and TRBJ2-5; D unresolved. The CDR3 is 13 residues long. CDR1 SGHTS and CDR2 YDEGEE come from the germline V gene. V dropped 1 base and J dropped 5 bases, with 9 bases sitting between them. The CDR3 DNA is TGTGCCAGCAGCTTGTTCCGGGCCGAGACCCAGTACTTC. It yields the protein CASSLFRAETQYF.

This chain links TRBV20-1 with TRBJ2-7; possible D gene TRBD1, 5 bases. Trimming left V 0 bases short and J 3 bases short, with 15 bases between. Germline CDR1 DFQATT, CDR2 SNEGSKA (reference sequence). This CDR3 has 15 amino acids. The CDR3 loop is CSARDFVREGYEQYF. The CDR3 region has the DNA TGCAGTGCTAGAGATTTCGTCAGGGAAGGCTACGAGCAGTACTTC.

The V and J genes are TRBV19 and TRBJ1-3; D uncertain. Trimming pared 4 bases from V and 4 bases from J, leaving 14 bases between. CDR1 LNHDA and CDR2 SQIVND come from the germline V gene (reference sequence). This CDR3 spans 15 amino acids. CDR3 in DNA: TGTGCCAGTAGTACAAGCAGCGTCGGAGGAAACACCATATATTTT. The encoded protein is CASSTSSVGGNTIYF.

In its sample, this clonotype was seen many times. In DNA, the CDR3 is TGCAGTGCTGAGGCTGCAAATGAGCAGTTCTTC. This translates into CSAEAANEQFF. The V and J genes are TRBV20-1 and TRBJ2-1; D uncertain. The V gene's germline CDR1 is DFQATT and CDR2 SNEGSKA (reference sequence). The V end lost 5 bases, the J end lost 7 bases, and 9 bases lay between the germline ends. CDR3 length: 11 residues.